The clone carrying this T cell receptor (beta chain) was seen ten or more times. What was amplified from RNA transcripts were TCR beta CDR3 regions. The HTBI primer set drove a first-round RT-PCR of the TCR CDR3. TCRdb independently ran MiXCR on the multiplex PCR reads; one entry per CDR3 protein. This sample has about 380,000 distinct CDR3 sequences; approximately 15% occur once, and the top ten carry roughly 9.6%. Graves' hyperthyroidism is called stable when ophthalmopathy does not progress within 18 months. The CDR3 totals 16 residues. V lost 0 bases and J lost 6, with 15 bases in between. Germline V gives CDR1 SGHTA, CDR2 FQGNSA. The sample belongs to a study of T cells in Graves' hyperthyroidism and ophthalmopathy.

The sample was blood. V is TRBV7-2 and J is TRBJ1-5; tentatively, D is TRBD1 (6 bases). This receptor was taken from a woman aged 55-75 years with Graves' hyperthyroidism. The DNA of the CDR3 is TGTGCCAGCAGCTTAGCCCCAACAGGGATCGGTCAGCCCCAGCATTTT. Amino acids: CASSLAPTGIGQPQHF.